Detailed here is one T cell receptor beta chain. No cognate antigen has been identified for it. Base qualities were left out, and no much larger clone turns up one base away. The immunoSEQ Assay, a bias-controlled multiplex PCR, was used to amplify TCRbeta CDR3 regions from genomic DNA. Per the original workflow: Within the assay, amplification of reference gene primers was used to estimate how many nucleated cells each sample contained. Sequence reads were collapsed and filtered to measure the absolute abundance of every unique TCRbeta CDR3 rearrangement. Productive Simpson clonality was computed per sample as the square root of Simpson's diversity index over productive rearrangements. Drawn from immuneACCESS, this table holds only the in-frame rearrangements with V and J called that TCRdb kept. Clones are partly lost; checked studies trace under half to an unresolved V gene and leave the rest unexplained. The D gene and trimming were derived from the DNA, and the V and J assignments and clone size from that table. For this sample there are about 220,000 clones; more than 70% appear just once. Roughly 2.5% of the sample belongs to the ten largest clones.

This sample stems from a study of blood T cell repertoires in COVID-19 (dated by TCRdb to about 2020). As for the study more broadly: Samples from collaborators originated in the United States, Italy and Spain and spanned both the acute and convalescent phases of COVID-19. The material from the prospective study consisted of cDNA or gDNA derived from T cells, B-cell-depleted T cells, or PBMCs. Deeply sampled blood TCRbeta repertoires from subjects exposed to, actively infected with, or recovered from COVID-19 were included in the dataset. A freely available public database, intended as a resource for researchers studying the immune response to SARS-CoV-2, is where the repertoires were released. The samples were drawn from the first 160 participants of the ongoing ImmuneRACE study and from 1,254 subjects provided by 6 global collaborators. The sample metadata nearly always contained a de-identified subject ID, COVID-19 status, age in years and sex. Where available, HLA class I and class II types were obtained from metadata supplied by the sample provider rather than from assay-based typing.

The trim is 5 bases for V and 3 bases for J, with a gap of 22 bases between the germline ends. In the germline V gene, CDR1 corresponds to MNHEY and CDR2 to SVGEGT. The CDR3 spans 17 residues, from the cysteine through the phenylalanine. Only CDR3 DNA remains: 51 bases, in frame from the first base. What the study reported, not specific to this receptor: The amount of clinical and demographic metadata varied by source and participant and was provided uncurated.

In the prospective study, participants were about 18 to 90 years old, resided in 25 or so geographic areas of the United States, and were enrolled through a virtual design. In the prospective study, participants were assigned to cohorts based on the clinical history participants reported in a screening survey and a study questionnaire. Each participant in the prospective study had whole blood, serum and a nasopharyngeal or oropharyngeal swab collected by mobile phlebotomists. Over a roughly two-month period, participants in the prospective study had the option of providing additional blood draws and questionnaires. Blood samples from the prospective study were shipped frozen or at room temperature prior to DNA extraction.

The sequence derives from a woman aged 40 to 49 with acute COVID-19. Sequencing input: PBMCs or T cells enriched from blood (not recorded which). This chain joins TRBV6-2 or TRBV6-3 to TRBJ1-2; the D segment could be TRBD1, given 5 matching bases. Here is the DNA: TGTGCCAGCAGTAACGTTTTAGGAGGGGCCGGAGACTATGGCTACACCTTC. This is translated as CASSNVLGGAGDYGYTF.